This TCR beta chain was recorded in a study of OX40 agonist ivuxolimab in advanced cancers. Turning to the study itself: Treatment of patients was with ivuxolimab, an agonistic anti-OX40 (CD134) antibody. The diagnoses of dose-escalation patients were hepatocellular carcinoma, melanoma, renal cell or head and neck cancer. Under the entry rules, prior anti-PD-1, anti-PD-L1 or anti-CTLA-4 therapy was allowed, and roughly 43% had some.

Worth noting for this clone: The target antigen is unknown.

Assay used: immunoSEQ multiplex PCR; TCRdb lists only in-frame clones, some missing. Of 71,000 or so clones listed, 70% to 90% are singletons. V was trimmed by 4 bases and J by 3 bases, leaving 10 bases between them. Per the germline V gene, CDR1 is SGHRS and CDR2 is YFSETQ. This CDR3 contains 14 residues. Findings of the study overall: A proportion of nonresponders additionally exhibited low normalized T-cell clonal expansion.

Sequenced here: CD4+ or CD8+ T cells sorted from blood, sampled in a trial of the OX40 agonist ivuxolimab. This chain joins TRBV5-1 and TRBJ2-2; weak D call: TRBD1 (6 bases). The origin of this receptor is an adult with an advanced solid tumor such as melanoma, head and neck, liver or kidney cancer. CDR3 in DNA: TGCGCCAGCAGCCCCAGGGGTGACACCGGGGAGCTGTTTTTT. This translates into CASSPRGDTGELFF. Full variable domain (outside the CDR3, taken from reference TRBV5-1 and TRBJ2-2): KAGVTQTPRYLIKTRGQQVTLSCSPISGHRSVSWYQQTPGQGLQFLFEYFSETQRNKGNFPGRFSGRQFSNSRSEMNVSTLELGDSALYLCASSPRGDTGELFFGEGSRLTVL.